This TCR beta chain was documented in a study of blood T cells in healthy people across ages. About the study: Per every two T cells, about one barcoded beta molecule was captured by template switching.

Trimming removed 3 bases at V and 4 bases at J, with 8 bases between. The CDR3 covers 12 residues. Germline values: CDR1 DFQATT, CDR2 SNEGSKA (reference sequence). Using a J-beta primer mix together with a sample-barcoded 5' primer, a second PCR was run for about 7 to 12 cycles. Researchers report that each sample yielded at least 3 million CDR3-containing paired-end reads. TCRdb processed the 5' RACE reads anew with MiXCR; each CDR3 protein has one entry. In the table there are about 720,000 distinct CDR3 sequences, roughly 20% of which are singletons. The specimen sequenced was blood. The TCR comes from a man between 65 and 85 years old in good health. V usage is TRBV20-1 and J usage is TRBJ2-3; unclear D gene. CDR3: CSARISADTQYF. The CDR3, as DNA: TGCAGTGCTAGGATTTCGGCAGATACGCAGTATTTT.